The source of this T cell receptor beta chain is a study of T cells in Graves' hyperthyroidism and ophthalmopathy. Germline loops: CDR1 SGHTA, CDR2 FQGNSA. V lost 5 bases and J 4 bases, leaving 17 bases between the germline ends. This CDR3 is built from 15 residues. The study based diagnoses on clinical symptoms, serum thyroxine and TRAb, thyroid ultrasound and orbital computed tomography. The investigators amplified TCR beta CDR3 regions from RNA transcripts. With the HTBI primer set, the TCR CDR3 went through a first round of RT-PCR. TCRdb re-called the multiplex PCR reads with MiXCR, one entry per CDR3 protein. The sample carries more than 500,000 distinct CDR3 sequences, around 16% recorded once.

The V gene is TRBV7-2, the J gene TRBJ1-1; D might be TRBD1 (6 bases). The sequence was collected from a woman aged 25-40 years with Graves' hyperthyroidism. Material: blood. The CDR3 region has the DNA TGTGCCAGCAGCGCCCCGGGGGGGGCGAGCACTGAAGCTTTCTTT. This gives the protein CASSAPGGASTEAFF. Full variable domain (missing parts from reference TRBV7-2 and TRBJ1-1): GAGVSQSPSNKVTEKGKDVELRCDPISGHTALYWYRQSLGQGLEFLIYFQGNSAPDKSGLPSDRFSAERTGGSVSTLTIQRTQQEDSAVYLCASSAPGGASTEAFFGQGTRLTVV.